The present T cell receptor (beta chain) was sequenced within a study of cytomegalovirus exposure and HLA in healthy donors. General study points: The study found most TCR sequences rare, yet found some public TCRs in many donors. Cytomegalovirus-associated TCR beta chains were listed, numbering roughly 150. A subsequent analysis found that TCR clusters from the first cohort also tended to co-occur in the 120 or so validation repertoires, with about 95% of cluster scores above 0. Testing in vitro showed a few CMV-associated chains specific for CMV antigens.

Using immunoSEQ multiplex PCR, the repertoire was profiled, and TCRdb retains in-frame clones only, with some absent. The sample has some 150,000 clones, roughly 89% seen once. About this clone itself: Its antigen is not known.

Germline V lookup: CDR1 SGHKS, CDR2 YYEKEE (reference sequence). CDR3 length: 16 residues. V lost 4 bases to trimming and J lost 3 bases, with 14 bases between them. The rearrangement joins TRBV5-5 to TRBJ1-6; TRBD1 might be the D (6 bases). Sequenced material: PBMCs. The receptor's source is a woman aged 18-30 years in good health and CMV-seropositive. In nucleotides, the CDR3 is TGTGCCAGCAGCGTACAAGACAGGAGCTATAATTCACCCCTCCACTTT. Translated: CASSVQDRSYNSPLHF.